This T cell receptor (beta chain) was obtained from a study of T-cell reconstitution after alpha-beta-depleted transplantation in children. TCRbeta library construction was performed incorporating unique molecular identifiers. TCRdb reanalysed the PCR reads using MiXCR and keeps one entry per CDR3 protein. The sample has around 410,000 distinct CDR3 sequences; approximately 10% are singletons. This clonotype was seen many times. The source material was PBMCs from the stem cell graft donor, sampled from the stem cell graft. This receptor was taken from a human donor who donated a stem cell graft to a child with acute myeloid leukemia.

The CDR3 DNA reads TGCAGTGCGCCGGACAGCTACTATGGCTACACCTTC. It is translated as CSAPDSYYGYTF. The chain has TRBV20-1 and TRBJ1-2, with D perhaps matching TRBD1 (6 bases). With 6 bases removed from V and 3 bases from J, the gap between germline ends came to 11 bases. Germline V lookup: CDR1 DFQATT, CDR2 SNEGSKA (reference sequence). The CDR3 totals 12 residues.